This T cell receptor (beta chain) was sequenced in a study of CD4 T cells in relation to SARS-CoV-2 and coronaviruses. Libraries were prepared by immunoSEQ multiplex PCR; TCRdb keeps only in-frame clonotypes and omits some of them. The data show tens of thousands of clones, approximately 87% seen once. Sequences were obtained from memory CD4+ T cells from PBMCs. The sequence was obtained from an adult with COVID-19.

DNA for the CDR3: TGTGCCTGGGCCTTAGGGGGAAGCACTGAAGCTTTCTTT. This codes for CAWALGGSTEAFF. The chain carries TRBV30 and TRBJ1-1; D is possibly TRBD1 (6 bases). The CDR3 is 13 residues long. V dropped 5 bases and J dropped 4 bases, with 14 bases sitting between them. Per germline, CDR1 GTSNPN and CDR2 SVGIG (reference sequence).